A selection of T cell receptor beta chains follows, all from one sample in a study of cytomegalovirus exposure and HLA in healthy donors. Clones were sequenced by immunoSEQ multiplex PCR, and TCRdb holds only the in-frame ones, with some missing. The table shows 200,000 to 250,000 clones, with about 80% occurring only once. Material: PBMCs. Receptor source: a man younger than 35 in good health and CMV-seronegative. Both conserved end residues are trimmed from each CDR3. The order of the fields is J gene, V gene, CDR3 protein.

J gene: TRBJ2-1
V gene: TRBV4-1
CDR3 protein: ASSQEGRSGNEQF

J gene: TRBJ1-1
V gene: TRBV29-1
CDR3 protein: SVYGRGEAF

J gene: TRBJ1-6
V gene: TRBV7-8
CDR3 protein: ASSHTGLSYNSPLH

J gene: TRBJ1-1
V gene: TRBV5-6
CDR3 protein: ASSSYRGATEAF

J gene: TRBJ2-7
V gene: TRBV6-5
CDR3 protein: ASSASGTTYEQY

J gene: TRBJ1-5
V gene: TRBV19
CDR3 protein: ASHRRGLQPQH

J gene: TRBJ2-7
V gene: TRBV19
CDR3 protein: ASSRGTSVYEQY

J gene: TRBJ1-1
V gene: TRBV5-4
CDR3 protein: ASSLWGGTGLMNTEAF

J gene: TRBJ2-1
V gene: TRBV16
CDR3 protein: ASSPLLSSGSYNEQF

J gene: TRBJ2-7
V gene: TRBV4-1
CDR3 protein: ASSQMTSGNSYEQY

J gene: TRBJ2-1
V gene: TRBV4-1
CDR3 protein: ASRYAPVAGGNEQF

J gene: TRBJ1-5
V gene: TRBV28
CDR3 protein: ASSFFGQGLAQH

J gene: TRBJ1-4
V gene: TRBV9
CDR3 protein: ASSERGQRATNEKLF

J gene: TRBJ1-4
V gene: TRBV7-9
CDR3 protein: ASSLGEATNEKLF

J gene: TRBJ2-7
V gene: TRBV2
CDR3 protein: ASSLQGANYEQY

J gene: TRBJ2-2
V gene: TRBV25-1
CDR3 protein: ASSVARGYAGELF

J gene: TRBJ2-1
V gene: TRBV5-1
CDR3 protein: ASRTGGGEQF

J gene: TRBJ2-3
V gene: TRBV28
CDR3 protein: ASSLVPRVSTDTQY

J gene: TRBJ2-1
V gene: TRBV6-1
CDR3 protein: ASSQNNEQF

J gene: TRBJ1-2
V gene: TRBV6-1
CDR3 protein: ASRLDRTVGYT

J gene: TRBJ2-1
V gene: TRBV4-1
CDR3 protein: ASSPLTGYGNEQF

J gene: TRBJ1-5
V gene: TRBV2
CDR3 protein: ASRRDSNQPQH

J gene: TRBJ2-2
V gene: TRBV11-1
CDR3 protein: ASSRGTGELF

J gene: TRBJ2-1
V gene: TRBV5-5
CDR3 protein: ASSLRDNNEQF

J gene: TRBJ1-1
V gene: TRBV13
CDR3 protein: ASSRGVRETEAF

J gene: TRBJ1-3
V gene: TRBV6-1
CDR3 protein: ASRSTGDTIY

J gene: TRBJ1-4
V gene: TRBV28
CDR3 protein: ASSLKGEGRDEKLF

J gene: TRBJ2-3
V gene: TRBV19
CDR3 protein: ASSKTGDTDTQY

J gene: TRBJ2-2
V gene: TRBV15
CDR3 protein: ATSRRTITNTGELF

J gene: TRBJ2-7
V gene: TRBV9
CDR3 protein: ASSVGPPSGRTYEQY

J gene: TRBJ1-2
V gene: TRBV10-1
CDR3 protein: ASSETTGRGYT

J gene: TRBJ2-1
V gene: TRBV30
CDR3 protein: AWSVELGGEQF

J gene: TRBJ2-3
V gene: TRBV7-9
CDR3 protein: ASRDSGGADTQY

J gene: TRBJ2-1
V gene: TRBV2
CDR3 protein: ASSEYRPSYNEQF

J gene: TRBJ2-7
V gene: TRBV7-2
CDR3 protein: ASRDVTRANEQY

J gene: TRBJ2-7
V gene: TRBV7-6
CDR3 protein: ASSRTVNYEQY

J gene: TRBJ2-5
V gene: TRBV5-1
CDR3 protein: ASSRDSTGETQY

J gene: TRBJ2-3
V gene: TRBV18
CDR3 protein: ASSPGRPPSTDTQY

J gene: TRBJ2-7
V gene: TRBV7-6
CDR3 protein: ASSLSSLAGEQY

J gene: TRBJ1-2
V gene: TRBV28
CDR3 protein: ASTLGTGDGYT

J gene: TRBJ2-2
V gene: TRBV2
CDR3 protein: ASTVVISGYAGELF

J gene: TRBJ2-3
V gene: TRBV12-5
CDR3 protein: ASGWGTGGTDTQY